The sequence of this T cell receptor (beta chain) was determined in a study of shared clonotypes between healthy human individuals (dated by TCRdb to 2019 to 2021). Notes on the research overall: The cohort comprised a couple of women and a few men aged 18 to 49 years. To estimate repertoire size and how much clonotype sharing occurs between individuals, the study deeply sequenced the blood TCR repertoires of roughly 5 healthy adults. Between about 0.9 and 10 billion PBMCs per donor were obtained by leukapheresis. Different laboratories and diverse techniques were used to prepare libraries and sequence TCR repertoires, to increase sequencing depth and limit assay-specific biases. For each donor, CD4 naive and CD4 memory were each run on three plates, CD8 naive on two plates, and CD8 memory on one plate.

Using the deep immunoSEQ assay, multiplex PCR amplified TCR CDR3 regions from genomic DNA. Genomic DNA extracted from each cell subset was distributed evenly over all wells of several immunoSEQ 96-well plates, and each plate served as one replicate. For sorted subsets, roughly 200 ng of genomic DNA, equivalent to some 30,000 T cell genomes, went into each replicate PCR. The purified libraries were quantified using a Qubit 3.0 fluorometer, sized with a Bioanalyzer 2100, and then quantified again using the KAPA Library Quantification kit. Each immunoSEQ 96-well plate was sequenced on its own single-read 150-cycle Illumina NextSeq 550 flow cell. In the source study's methods: The immunoSEQ output contained only junctional sequences without quality scores, so filtering could not match that applied to full-length reads. Sequences were annotated with PyIR, a Python wrapper for IgBLAST v1.9, and V/J genes and CDR3 were assigned using IMGT germline references. Reads were removed for weak V/J assignments (E-value above 1e-6), missing CDR3, stop codons, out-of-frame junctions, or ambiguous translated residues. V3J clonotypes were defined by identical inferred V gene, J gene, and CDR3 amino acid sequence. The percentage overlap between two repertoires was calculated by dividing the number of shared unique clonotypes by the size of the smaller repertoire. RTK rarefaction, the Chao1 estimator, and Recon v2.1 estimates of unobserved clonotypes were used to assess repertoire richness. Generation probabilities were computed with OLGA for all TCRbeta clonotypes obtained by the gDNA method from four donors. In its TCRdb copy, this immuneACCESS table keeps in-frame sequences only and misses some clones. Where compared with another copy, unresolved V genes explain less than half of these, and the others have no known cause. V, J and clone size are those of that table, while D and trimming were read from the DNA. The sample profile shows some 1 million clones; approximately 70% of them were found once. Roughly 1.5% of the sample comes from the top ten.

Healthy HIV-negative adults with no recently reported acute infections or vaccinations were included as donors. All donors were Caucasian adults living in Nashville, Tennessee, USA. CD4+ T cells were enriched by magnetic negative selection, after which naive cells were positively selected on CD45RA and the negative fraction was taken as the memory subset. After blood collection by leukapheresis, PBMCs were isolated using Ficoll-Histopaque density gradient centrifugation and then cryopreserved in the vapor phase of liquid nitrogen. Purity and quantity of every magnetically sorted T cell population were checked by analytical flow cytometry. Genomic DNA was isolated from every sorted fraction and measured by UV absorbance on a Nanodrop 2000c. Points on this clone: It has no known antigen specificity. One base away there is no much larger clone; base qualities are not given.

The investigation overall reported the following: Even with the large sequencing depth, rarefaction of the sorted-subset datasets indicated that sequencing was incomplete. Higher generation probabilities were observed for clonotypes shared by all four sorted-subset donors than for non-shared clonotypes. Based on pairwise subsampling, the degree of clonotype sharing among donors was expected to be affected by sequencing depth. When several donors were compared, the shared fraction of clonotypes was roughly 5% for naive CD4, 3.5% to 4% for naive CD8, 2.3% for memory CD4, and 0.3% to 0.5% for memory CD8. Sampling was restricted to blood, and TCR repertoires in tissues likely differ from the TCR repertoires found in blood. Naive subsets generally had larger estimated clonotype richness than memory subsets. The small number of donors limited the genetic and exposure-history diversity represented.

The receptor comes from a man aged 18 to 29 in good health. Sequencing input: memory CD4+ T cells sorted from blood. In light of the paper, this sample's cell subset or site label describes: CD45RA-negative fraction.

The nucleotides are TGTGCCAGCAGTTCGGGACAGCTCTATAATTCACCCCTCCACTTT. This is translated as CASSSGQLYNSPLHF. The chain uses TRBV27 and TRBJ1-6, and TRBD1 aligns with 7 junction nucleotides. The CDR3 starts with the cysteine, ends with the phenylalanine, and has 15 residues. Solely the CDR3 DNA is kept, with 45 bases framed from the first base. For CDR1 and CDR2, the germline V gene (reference sequence) lists MNHEY and SMNVEV. V ends up 4 bases short and J 3 bases short, with an unmatched junction base count of 3.